This is a list of T cell receptor beta chains from one sample in a study of response to subunit inactivated influenza vaccine. TCRdb analysed the RT-PCR reads with MiXCR anew, one entry per CDR3 protein. Among around 480,000 distinct CDR3 sequences listed, 9.5% to 13% were seen once. The sequenced sample was PBMCs from blood, obtained 40 to 50 days after vaccination. The receptor set was obtained from a man aged 45-65 years who received an inactivated influenza vaccine. Both conserved end residues are part of each CDR3. The D gene is left open where the match is weak. Rows may omit the clone size; those that give it use once, few, many or a size class.

D	size	V	J	CDR3	DNA
.	.	TRBV28	TRBJ2-5	CASSLPDSQETQYF	TGTGCCAGCAGTTTACCGGACAGCCAAGAGACCCAGTACTTC
TRBD1	.	TRBV5-5	TRBJ1-2	CASSVTGSANYGYTF	TGTGCCAGCAGCGTGACAGGGAGTGCTAACTATGGCTACACCTTC
TRBD2	.	TRBV7-3	TRBJ2-3	CASSPRLAGVDTQYF	TGTGCCAGCAGCCCCCGCCTAGCGGGAGTTGATACGCAGTATTTT
.	few	TRBV7-2	TRBJ2-2	CASSLSTRGELFF	TGTGCCAGCAGCTTATCGACACGCGGGGAGCTGTTTTTT
TRBD1	few	TRBV14	TRBJ2-5	CASSSRQGAETQYF	TGTGCCAGCAGCTCGCGGCAGGGGGCAGAGACCCAGTACTTC
TRBD1	many	TRBV29-1	TRBJ1-2	CSVAGTGKTGDYGYTF	TGCAGCGTTGCCGGGACAGGAAAAACCGGGGACTATGGCTACACCTTC
TRBD2	.	TRBV4-2	TRBJ2-2	CASSQVRTSGTNTGELFF	TGTGCCAGCAGCCAAGTGCGGACTAGCGGGACGAACACCGGGGAGCTGTTTTTT
TRBD1	.	TRBV7-9	TRBJ2-2	CASTGRGLDTGELFF	TGTGCCAGCACTGGCAGGGGGCTTGACACCGGGGAGCTGTTTTTT
.	.	TRBV7-2	TRBJ1-4	CASSPEAGTNEKLFF	TGTGCCAGCAGCCCCGAAGCAGGGACTAATGAAAAACTGTTTTTT
TRBD1	few	TRBV27	TRBJ2-7	CASSPGQGHREQYF	TGTGCCAGCAGTCCGGGACAGGGTCATCGCGAGCAGTACTTC
TRBD2	few	TRBV10-3	TRBJ2-7	CAISDPATSGRASGYEQYF	TGTGCCATCAGTGATCCAGCGACTAGCGGGAGGGCCAGCGGGTACGAGCAGTACTTC
.	.	TRBV7-2	TRBJ2-2	CASSYHLRNAGELFF	TGTGCCAGCAGCTACCACCTTCGAAACGCCGGGGAGCTGTTTTTT
.	.	TRBV20-1	TRBJ2-1	CSAESSSYNEQFF	TGCAGTGCCGAGTCGAGCTCCTACAATGAGCAGTTCTTC
.	.	TRBV6-2/TRBV6-3	TRBJ1-2	CASSYHQGQLSYTF	TGTGCCAGCAGTTACCACCAGGGTCAGCTAAGCTACACCTTC
TRBD2	.	TRBV10-2	TRBJ2-3	CASRTSGGWTDTQYF	TGCGCCAGCAGGACTAGCGGGGGTTGGACAGATACGCAGTATTTT
.	few	TRBV9	TRBJ2-7	CASSVDGNYEQYF	TGTGCCAGCAGCGTAGACGGAAACTACGAGCAGTACTTC
TRBD2	few	TRBV11-2	TRBJ2-1	CASSSPGLAGVRGSYNEQFF	TGTGCCAGCAGCTCACCGGGACTAGCGGGAGTAAGAGGCTCCTACAATGAGCAGTTCTTC
TRBD2	many	TRBV4-3	TRBJ2-5	CASSQVYGAGGSETQYF	TGCGCCAGCAGCCAAGTTTATGGAGCGGGGGGGTCAGAGACCCAGTACTTC
.	many	TRBV20-1	TRBJ2-5	CSASSGGSLSQETQYF	TGCAGTGCTAGTTCTGGGGGATCGTTGAGCCAAGAGACCCAGTACTTC
.	.	TRBV7-9	TRBJ2-5	CASSFNQDFLGETQYF	TGTGCCAGCAGCTTTAATCAGGACTTCCTTGGAGAGACCCAGTACTTC
.	.	TRBV12-3/TRBV12-4	TRBJ1-5	CARSKGRPLHRYNQPQHF	TGTGCCAGGAGTAAAGGTAGGCCGCTACACAGGTACAATCAGCCCCAGCATTTT
.	.	TRBV20-1	TRBJ1-2	CSALLGGGYTF	TGCAGTGCTCTGTTGGGGGGCGGGTATACCTTC
.	few	TRBV20-1	TRBJ2-1	CSARGTRLYEQFF	TGCAGTGCTAGAGGCACCCGTCTCTATGAGCAGTTCTTC
TRBD1	few	TRBV12-3/TRBV12-4	TRBJ2-5	CASSPRTGRQGDKETQYF	TGTGCCAGCAGCCCCAGAACCGGCCGACAGGGGGATAAAGAGACCCAGTACTTC
TRBD1	.	TRBV3-1	TRBJ1-4	CASSPQTGVTAKLFF	TGTGCCAGCAGCCCCCAGACAGGGGTTACCGCCAAACTGTTTTTT
.	many	TRBV6-5	TRBJ2-7	CASSYSNHPDLTYEQYF	TGTGCCAGCAGTTACTCTAACCATCCCGACTTAACCTACGAGCAGTACTTC
.	many	TRBV20-1	TRBJ1-2	CSASELNYGYTF	TGCAGTGCTAGCGAGTTGAACTATGGCTACACCTTC
.	many	TRBV29-1	TRBJ2-3	CSGGTDTQYF	TGCAGCGGGGGCACAGATACGCAGTATTTT
TRBD2	many	TRBV4-3	TRBJ2-1	CASSQETSGHEQFF	TGCGCCAGCAGCCAAGAGACTAGCGGGCATGAGCAGTTCTTC
.	.	TRBV7-6	TRBJ1-2	CASSLNSLGSNGYTF	TGTGCCAGCAGCCTAAACAGTCTTGGTTCGAATGGCTACACCTTC
.	many	TRBV5-1	TRBJ1-4	CASSLKAAGTNEKLFF	TGCGCCAGCAGCTTGAAGGCGGCGGGAACTAATGAAAAACTGTTTTTT
.	.	TRBV5-1	TRBJ2-2	CASSRGDTANTGELFF	TGCGCCAGCAGCAGGGGGGACACCGCGAACACCGGGGAGCTGTTTTTT
.	.	TRBV4-1	TRBJ1-4	CASSQGWARDEKLFF	TGCGCCAGCAGCCAAGGGTGGGCACGAGATGAAAAACTGTTTTTT
TRBD1	.	TRBV28	TRBJ2-7	CASSSEVWGRQGPWEQYF	TGTGCCAGCAGTTCCGAGGTTTGGGGCCGACAGGGGCCGTGGGAGCAGTACTTC
TRBD2	few	TRBV7-9	TRBJ2-7	CASSLLGLAGLDEQYF	TGTGCCAGCAGCTTACTCGGACTAGCGGGTCTTGACGAGCAGTACTTC
.	few	TRBV2	TRBJ2-7	CASSEALRDRGNRENEQYF	TGTGCCAGCAGTGAAGCGCTTCGTGACCGAGGAAATAGAGAGAACGAGCAGTACTTC
.	many	TRBV9	TRBJ2-1	CASSSGTGVVNEQFF	TGTGCCAGCAGCTCGGGTACGGGAGTTGTTAATGAGCAGTTCTTC
TRBD1	.	TRBV28	TRBJ1-1	CASSRQGHYTEAFF	TGTGCCAGCAGCCGACAGGGTCACTACACTGAAGCTTTCTTT
TRBD2	.	TRBV20-1	TRBJ2-1	CSAKSAGAGEQFF	TGCAGTGCTAAGTCTGCGGGAGCAGGTGAGCAGTTCTTC
.	many	TRBV11-2	TRBJ2-7	CASSPITGYDEQYF	TGTGCCAGCAGCCCGATCACGGGGTACGACGAGCAGTACTTC
.	.	TRBV5-1	TRBJ2-7	CASSLKDDEQYF	TGCGCCAGCAGCTTGAAGGACGACGAGCAGTACTTC
TRBD1	few	TRBV10-2	TRBJ2-2	CAPRGGGTGIIAWNTGELFF	TGCGCCCCCAGAGGAGGCGGGACAGGAATTATCGCGTGGAACACCGGGGAGCTGTTTTTT
TRBD2	few	TRBV6-1	TRBJ2-3	CASSPWERGLTDTQYF	TGTGCCAGCAGCCCATGGGAGCGGGGGCTCACAGATACGCAGTATTTT
TRBD2	many	TRBV29-1	TRBJ2-3	CSVTSGGSTDTQYF	TGCAGCGTAACTAGCGGGGGAAGCACAGATACGCAGTATTTT
TRBD1	many	TRBV12-3/TRBV12-4	TRBJ2-1	CASSFHRTGADEQFF	TGTGCCAGCAGTTTTCATCGCACAGGGGCCGATGAGCAGTTCTTC
.	few	TRBV11-2	TRBJ2-1	CASSLEAGGYYNEQFF	TGTGCCAGCAGCTTAGAGGCAGGCGGTTACTACAATGAGCAGTTCTTC
TRBD1	.	TRBV6-2/TRBV6-3	TRBJ2-2	CASSSDRASLDTGELFF	TGTGCCAGCAGCTCGGACAGGGCGAGTTTGGATACCGGGGAGCTGTTTTTT
.	.	TRBV7-2	TRBJ2-1	CASSLVGRGHNEQFF	TGTGCCAGCAGCTTAGTCGGCAGGGGCCACAATGAGCAGTTCTTC
TRBD2	.	TRBV28	TRBJ2-3	CASRAGATDTQYF	TGTGCCAGCAGGGCGGGAGCTACAGATACGCAGTATTTT
.	.	TRBV4-3	TRBJ2-6	CASSQETGSSGANVLTF	TGCGCCAGCAGCCAAGAAACAGGGAGCTCTGGGGCCAACGTCCTGACTTTC